This TCR beta chain was retrieved from a study of blood T cell repertoires in COVID-19. Turning to the study itself: Some COVID-19 samples were acute and others convalescent; all came from the United States, Italy and Spain. T cells, B-cell-depleted T cells, or PBMCs provided the cDNA or gDNA that served as material.

V was shortened by 5 bases and J by 3 bases, with 14 bases between the two germline ends. The CDR3 sequence is 15 residues long. Germline CDR1 reads SGHRS; CDR2 reads YFSETQ. Libraries were prepared by immunoSEQ multiplex PCR; TCRdb keeps only in-frame clonotypes and omits some of them. The sample lists 270,000 or so clones, about 91% occurring once. Participants came from 24 US areas, aged about 18 to 89 years. Allocation to cohorts depended on clinical history reported by the participants. The chain recombines TRBV5-1 with TRBJ2-2; D may be TRBD2 (6 bases). What was sequenced was PBMCs or T cells enriched from blood (not recorded which). The sequence was collected from a man aged 35-49 years who had been exposed to COVID-19. The CDR3 nucleotides are TGCGCCAGCAGGGTTATGGGGACTCACACCGGGGAGCTGTTTTTT. Translation gives CASRVMGTHTGELFF.